This TCR beta chain comes out of a study of early T cells in non-severe SARS-CoV-2 infection. At the level of the study: Whole-blood bulk RNA, unsorted, was sequenced, and chains were unpaired.

The study, taken as a whole, reports: Using VDJdb, the matching emphasized anti-spike CD8 responses while missing private and CD4 specificities.

Individual cDNA molecules received unique molecular identifiers during library preparation. TCRdb passed the 5' RACE reads through MiXCR, listing each CDR3 protein once. The repertoire consists of 69,000 or so distinct CDR3 sequences, with 3.5% to 6% occurring once and the leading ten covering 3.5% to 4%. Ten or more counts support this clonotype. The antigen is unknown. This CDR3 has 15 amino acids. Germline CDR1 MDHEN, CDR2 SYDVKM. With 6 bases clipped from V and 7 bases from J, the junction kept 11 bases outside the gene matches. The receptor's source is an adult who was a healthcare worker with PCR-confirmed SARS-CoV-2 infection or an uninfected control (not recorded which). The donor label of this sample is uncertain. The chain links TRBV28 to TRBJ2-1; 8 positions agree with TRBD2. The specimen comprised whole blood, sampled at baseline. This chain's CDR3 is CASRRFGGGLNEQFF. The CDR3 coding sequence is TGTGCCAGCAGGAGGTTCGGGGGGGGCCTTAATGAGCAGTTCTTC.